Below, 16 T cell receptor beta chains from the same sample are listed, as sequenced in a study of regulatory T cells in long-lasting Graves disease. Time point described: persistent/refractory GD, antithyroid drugs over 5 years with positive TRAb. RNA extracted from PBMCs served as the sequencing template. To make TCR beta libraries, researchers used iRepertoire HTBI primers and Arm-PCR of CDR3 regions. TCRdb reprocessed the multiplex PCR reads via MiXCR and lists one record per CDR3 protein. The data hold roughly 400,000 distinct CDR3 sequences, with under 25% observed a single time. The specimen comprised peripheral blood mononuclear cells (PBMCs), sampled when the disease was refractory, from a patient treated with antithyroid drugs. The source is a female donor with Graves disease.

The chain is built from TRBV27 and TRBJ2-7; D unresolved. Germline CDR1 and CDR2: MNHEY and SMNVEV (reference sequence). With 0 bases removed from V and 1 base from J, the gap between germline ends came to 10 bases. The CDR3 contains 15 residues. CDR3 DNA sequence: TGTGCCAGCAGTTTATCTTTAGTCCTATCCTACGAGCAGTACTTC. This encodes CASSLSLVLSYEQYF.

V is TRBV7-9 and J is TRBJ1-2; tentatively, D is TRBD1 (6 bases). V was shortened by 5 bases and J by 2 bases, with 15 bases between the two germline ends. This CDR3 comprises 15 residues. The V gene's germline CDR1 is SEHNR and CDR2 FQNEAQ (reference sequence). In DNA form, the CDR3 reads TGTGCCAGCAGCACACGACAGGCCCGAAACTATGGCTACACCTTC. As protein: CASSTRQARNYGYTF.

The table lists this clonotype with a few counts. The V and J genes are TRBV5-1 and TRBJ1-1; D not certain. Germline V lookup: CDR1 SGHRS, CDR2 YFSETQ. Trimming shortened V by 2 bases and J by 4 bases, and 9 bases separated the two germline ends. The CDR3 runs to 13 residues. The DNA of the CDR3 is TGCGCCAGCAGCTTAGGAGGGTTCACTGAAGCTTTCTTT. This translates into CASSLGGFTEAFF.

This clonotype was seen many times. The gene calls are TRBV20-1 and TRBJ1-2; no firm D call. Germline CDR1 and CDR2: DFQATT and SNEGSKA (reference sequence). The germline V and J ends were trimmed by 3 bases and 3 bases, with 14 bases remaining between them. This CDR3 contains 14 residues. In nucleotides, the CDR3 is TGCAGTGCTAGCATCCTGGGCAGAGACTATGGCTACACCTTC. Protein: CSASILGRDYGYTF.

The V and J genes are TRBV25-1 and TRBJ2-6, with 7 bases that match TRBD1. Unmatched junction bases numbered 13, after V lost 5 bases and J lost 0 bases. The V gene's germline CDR1 is MGHDK and CDR2 SYGVNS. The CDR3 runs 19 residues. The DNA of the CDR3 is TGTGCCAGCAGTCTTATGACAGGGCACCTTAGCTCTGGGGCCAACGTCCTGACTTTC. Translation: CASSLMTGHLSSGANVLTF. Filled out from reference TRBV25-1 and TRBJ2-6, the complete variable domain reads EADIYQTPRYLVIGTGKKITLECSQTMGHDKMYWYQQDPGMELHLIHYSYGVNSTEKGDLSSESTVSRIRTEHFPLTLESARPSHTSQYLCASSLMTGHLSSGANVLTFGAGSRLTVL.

The V gene is TRBV7-9, the J gene TRBJ2-3; 7 bases are shared with TRBD1. The V gene end was trimmed by 4 bases and the J gene end by 4 bases; junction bases not matched to a gene: 8. The CDR3 sequence is 15 residues long. The germline V gene encodes CDR1 SEHNR and CDR2 FQNEAQ (reference sequence). Written as DNA, the CDR3 is TGTGCCAGCAGCTCCTGGCAGGGGGATTCAGATACGCAGTATTTT. It encodes CASSSWQGDSDTQYF.

J is TRBJ1-1 and V is TRBV19; a weak D match, TRBD1 (5 bases). Germline V gene lookup returns CDR1 LNHDA and CDR2 SQIVND (reference sequence). The CDR3 runs to 16 residues. With 1 base removed from V and 4 bases from J, the gap between germline ends came to 16 bases. CDR3 DNA sequence: TGTGCCAGTAGTATAGTCAGGGTTGGGCCAGGCACTGAAGCTTTCTTT. This sequence encodes CASSIVRVGPGTEAFF.

This clonotype was seen many times. The rearrangement uses TRBV15 and TRBJ2-2; 8 bases align to TRBD2. Germline CDR1 reads LNHNV; CDR2 reads YYDKDF (reference sequence). Trimming removed 5 bases from V and 3 bases from J; junction bases left unmatched: 8. CDR3 size: 16 residues. DNA of the CDR3: TGTGCCACCAGCTTTAAGCGGGAGAGGGACACCGGGGAGCTGTTTTTT. Residues: CATSFKRERDTGELFF.

The chain has TRBV7-9 and TRBJ2-7, with 8 nucleotides matching TRBD1. CDR1 is SEHNR and CDR2 is FQNEAQ in the germline V gene (reference sequence). CDR3 length equals 17 residues. Trimming took 4 bases from V and 1 from J; bases not matched to a gene: 12. CDR3 sequence (DNA): TGTGCCAGCAGCTCCAGCGGTGGACAGGGATTTTCCTACGAGCAGTACTTC. The encoded protein is CASSSSGGQGFSYEQYF. Together with reference TRBV7-9 and TRBJ2-7, the CDR3 gives the full variable domain: DTGVSQNPRHKITKRGQNVTFRCDPISEHNRLYWYRQTLGQGPEFLTYFQNEAQLEKSRLLSDRFSAERPKGSFSTLEIQRTEQGDSAMYLCASSSSGGQGFSYEQYFGPGTRLTVT.

With respect to this clonotype: Possible read error: a much larger clone is one base away. This chain links TRBV24-1 with TRBJ1-5; 7 bases match TRBD1. Germline V gene sequence: CDR1 KGHDR, CDR2 SFDVKD. The CDR3 consists of 12 residues. The V segment lost 4 bases and the J segment 7 bases; nucleotides outside the gene matches: 0. The CDR3 sequence: CATSEGGQPQHF. DNA of the CDR3: TGTGCCACCAGTGAAGGGGGCCAGCCCCAGCATTTT.

This clonotype was counted many times. The chain couples TRBV29-1 to TRBJ2-5; D uncertain. Trimming removed 4 bases at V and 4 bases at J, with 4 bases between. Per the germline V gene, CDR1 is SQVTM and CDR2 is ANQGSEA. The CDR3 has 10 residues. CDR3 sequence reads: CSVVGETQYF. DNA of the CDR3: TGCAGCGTTGTCGGAGAGACCCAGTACTTC.

The sample holds a few counts of this clonotype. Written as DNA, the CDR3 is TGTGCCGTGGGTTTCTACGAGCAGTACTTC. Its protein is CAVGFYEQYF. The rearrangement links TRBV28 to TRBJ2-7; D gene ambiguous. Germline assignment: CDR1 MDHEN and CDR2 SYDVKM. V was cut by 11 bases and J by 3 bases, with 8 bases left in between. CDR3 length: 10 residues.

This clonotype was recorded a few times. The chain employs TRBV30 and TRBJ1-2; 8 nucleotides agree with TRBD1. Germline V gene sequence: CDR1 GTSNPN, CDR2 SVGIG (reference sequence). CDR3 size: 12 residues. The junction had 3 bases not matched to a gene; V was cut back by 5 bases and J by 4 bases. The CDR3 here is CAWLTGAYGYTF. DNA for the CDR3: TGTGCCTGGTTGACAGGGGCCTATGGCTACACCTTC. The whole variable domain, remainder taken from reference TRBV30 and TRBJ1-2, is SQTIHQWPATLVQPVGSPLSLECTVEGTSNPNLYWYRQAAGRGLQLLFYSVGIGQISSEVPQNLSASRPQDRQFILSSKKLLLSDSGFYLCAWLTGAYGYTFGSGTRLTVV.

This clonotype has a count of ten or more. V usage is TRBV7-2 and J usage is TRBJ2-5; D may match TRBD1 or TRBD2 (5 bases each). The CDR3 contains 15 residues. In germline, CDR1 is SGHTA, CDR2 FQGNSA. The V gene lost 3 bases and the J gene lost 1 base, with 12 bases spanning the gap. The CDR3 is CASSFVGRSQETQYF. The CDR3 DNA sequence: TGTGCCAGCAGCTTTGTGGGACGGAGCCAAGAGACCCAGTACTTC.

This clonotype was counted only a few times. This could be a read error, since a much larger clone is one nucleotide away. The chain couples TRBV6-1 to TRBJ1-2; D remains ambiguous. The CDR3 has 14 amino acids. The germline V and J ends were trimmed by 4 bases and 4 bases, with 13 bases remaining between them. Germline V CDR1 and CDR2: MNHNS, SASEGT. The CDR3, as DNA: TGTGCCAGCAGTGCGGCCTACCTCCTCTATGGCTACACCTTC. It is translated as CASSAAYLLYGYTF.

A word on this clonotype: The junction departs from the called germline gene at one end, perhaps through a read error. The rearrangement joins TRBV10-2 to TRBJ2-7; D unresolved. The CDR3 consists of 14 residues. From germline, CDR1 is WSHSY and CDR2 SAAADI. CDR3 nucleotides: TGCGCCTGCAGTGACCCTGGCCGGTCGGACGAGCAGTACTTC. Translation gives CACSDPGRSDEQYF.